This T cell receptor beta chain was retrieved from a study of shared T cell receptors in the human thymus. Clones were sequenced by immunoSEQ multiplex PCR, and TCRdb holds only the in-frame ones, with some missing. This sample has more than 550,000 clones, with over 75% found just once. The germline V and J ends were trimmed by 7 bases and 0 bases, with 6 bases remaining between them. Germline CDR1 reads MDHEN; CDR2 reads SYDVKM. The CDR3 consists of 12 residues. The sample also formed part of further work on human thymus T cells. That investigation notes: Having corrective surgery for congenital heart defects, healthy Finnish infants were the ones who donated. Resections from corrective heart surgery supplied the thymus tissue. V and J genes seemed to be used with bias in thymic and blood repertoires. Highly overlapping thymic repertoires in unrelated individuals were reported by related research.

The clonotype originates from a girl under three years old with a congenital heart defect. Material for sequencing was thymocytes. The chain is built from TRBV28 and TRBJ1-2; no definite D call. This CDR3 is CASMSTNYGYTF. The CDR3 DNA reads TGTGCCAGCATGTCCACTAACTATGGCTACACCTTC.